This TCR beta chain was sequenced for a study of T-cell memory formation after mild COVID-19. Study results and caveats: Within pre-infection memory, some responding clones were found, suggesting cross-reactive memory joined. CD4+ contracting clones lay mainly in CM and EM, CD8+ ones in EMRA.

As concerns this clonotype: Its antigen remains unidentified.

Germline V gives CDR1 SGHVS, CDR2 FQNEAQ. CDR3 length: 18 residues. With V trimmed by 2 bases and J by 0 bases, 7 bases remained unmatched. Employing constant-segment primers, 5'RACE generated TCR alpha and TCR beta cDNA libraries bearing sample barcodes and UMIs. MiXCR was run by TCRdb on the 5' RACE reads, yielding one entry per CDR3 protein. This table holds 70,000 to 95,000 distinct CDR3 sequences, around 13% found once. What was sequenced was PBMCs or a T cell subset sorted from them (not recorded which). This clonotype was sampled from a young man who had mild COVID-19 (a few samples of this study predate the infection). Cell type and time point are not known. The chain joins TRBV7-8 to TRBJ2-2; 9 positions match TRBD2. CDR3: CASSLRSGGTPNTGELFF. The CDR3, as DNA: TGTGCCAGCAGCTTAAGGAGCGGGGGGACCCCGAACACCGGGGAGCTGTTTTTT.